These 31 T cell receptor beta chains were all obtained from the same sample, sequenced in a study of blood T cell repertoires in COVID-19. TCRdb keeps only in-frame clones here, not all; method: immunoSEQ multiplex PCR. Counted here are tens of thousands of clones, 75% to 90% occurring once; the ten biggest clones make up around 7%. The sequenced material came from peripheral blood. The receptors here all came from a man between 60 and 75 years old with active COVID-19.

Here the CDR3 reads CASSYSTGQGTGELFF. CDR3 DNA: TGTGCCAGCAGTTACTCAACGGGACAGGGGACCGGGGAGCTGTTTTTT. The genes are TRBV6-6 and TRBJ2-2, with TRBD1 matching over 10 bases. This CDR3 has 16 amino acids. In germline, CDR1 is MNHNY, CDR2 SVGAGI (reference sequence). Unmatched junction bases numbered 3, after V lost 0 bases and J lost 5 bases.

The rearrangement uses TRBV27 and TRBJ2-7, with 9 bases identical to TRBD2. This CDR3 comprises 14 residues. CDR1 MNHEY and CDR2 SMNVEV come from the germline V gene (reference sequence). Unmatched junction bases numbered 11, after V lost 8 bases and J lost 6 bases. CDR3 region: CASVKLAGRGEQYF. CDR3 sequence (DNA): TGTGCCAGCGTAAAACTAGCGGGCAGGGGCGAGCAGTACTTC.

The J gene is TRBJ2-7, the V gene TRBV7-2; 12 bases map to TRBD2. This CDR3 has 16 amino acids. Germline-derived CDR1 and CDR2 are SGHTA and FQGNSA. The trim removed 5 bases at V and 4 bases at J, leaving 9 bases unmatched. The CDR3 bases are TGTGCCAGCAGCCACCGACTAGCGGGAGATCAATACGAGCAGTACTTC. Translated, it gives CASSHRLAGDQYEQYF.

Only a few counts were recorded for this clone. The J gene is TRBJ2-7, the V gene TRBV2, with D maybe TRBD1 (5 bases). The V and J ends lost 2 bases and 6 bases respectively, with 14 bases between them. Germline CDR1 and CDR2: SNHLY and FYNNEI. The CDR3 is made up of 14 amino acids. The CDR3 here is CASSERQFPFEQYF. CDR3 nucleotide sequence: TGTGCCAGCAGTGAACGACAGTTCCCCTTCGAGCAGTACTTC. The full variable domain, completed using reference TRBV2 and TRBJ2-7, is EPEVTQTPSHQVTQMGQEVILRCVPISNHLYFYWYRQILGQKVEFLVSFYNNEISEKSEIFDDQFSVERPDGSNFTLKIRSTKLEDSAMYFCASSERQFPFEQYFGPGTRLTVT.

The CDR3 spells CATSRPLSKRGQGQPQHF. CDR3 nucleotide sequence: TGTGCCACCAGCAGGCCCCTAAGTAAGAGGGGGCAAGGTCAGCCCCAGCATTTT. The gene calls are TRBV15 and TRBJ1-5; 7 nucleotides align to TRBD1. CDR3 length equals 18 residues. With V trimmed by 3 bases and J by 6 bases, 17 bases remained unmatched. Germline lookup yields CDR1 LNHNV and CDR2 YYDKDF (reference sequence). Full variable domain (outside the CDR3, taken from reference TRBV15 and TRBJ1-5): DAMVIQNPRYQVTQFGKPVTLSCSQTLNHNVMYWYQQKSSQAPKLLFHYYDKDFNNEADTPDNFQSRRPNTSFCFLDIRSPGLGDTAMYLCATSRPLSKRGQGQPQHFGDGTRLSIL.

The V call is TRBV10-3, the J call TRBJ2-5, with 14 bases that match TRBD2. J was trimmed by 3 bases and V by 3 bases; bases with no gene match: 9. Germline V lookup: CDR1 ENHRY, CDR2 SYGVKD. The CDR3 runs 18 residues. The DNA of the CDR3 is TGTGCCATCAGTGAATTAGGTGGGACTAGCGGGGGAAAAGAGACCCAGTACTTC. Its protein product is CAISELGGTSGGKETQYF.

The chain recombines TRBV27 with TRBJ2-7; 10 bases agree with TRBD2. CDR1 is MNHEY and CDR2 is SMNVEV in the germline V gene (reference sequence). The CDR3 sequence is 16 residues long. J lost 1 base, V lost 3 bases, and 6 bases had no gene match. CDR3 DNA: TGTGCCAGCAGTTTGGCTACTAGCGGGGTTTCCTACGAGCAGTACTTC. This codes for CASSLATSGVSYEQYF.

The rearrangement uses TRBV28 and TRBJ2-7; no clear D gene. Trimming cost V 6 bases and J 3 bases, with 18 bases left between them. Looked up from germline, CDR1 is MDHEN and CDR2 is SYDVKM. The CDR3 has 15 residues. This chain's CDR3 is CASRPTSTAYYEQYF. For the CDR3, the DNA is TGTGCCAGCAGACCCACCAGCACAGCCTACTACGAGCAGTACTTC.

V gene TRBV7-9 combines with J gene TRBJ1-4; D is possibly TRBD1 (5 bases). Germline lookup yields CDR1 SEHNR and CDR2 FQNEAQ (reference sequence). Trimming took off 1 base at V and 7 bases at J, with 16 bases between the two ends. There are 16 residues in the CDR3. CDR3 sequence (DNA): TGTGCCAGCAGCTTAGGGGGCCAGGGTGCCGGTGAAAAACTGTTTTTT. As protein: CASSLGGQGAGEKLFF.

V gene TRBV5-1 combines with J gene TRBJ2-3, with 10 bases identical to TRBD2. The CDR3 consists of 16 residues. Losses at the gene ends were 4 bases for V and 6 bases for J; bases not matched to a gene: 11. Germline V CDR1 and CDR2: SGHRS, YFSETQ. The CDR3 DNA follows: TGCGCCAGCAGCCCAGGACTAGCGGCCTTCGGGGATACGCAGTATTTT. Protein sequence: CASSPGLAAFGDTQYF.

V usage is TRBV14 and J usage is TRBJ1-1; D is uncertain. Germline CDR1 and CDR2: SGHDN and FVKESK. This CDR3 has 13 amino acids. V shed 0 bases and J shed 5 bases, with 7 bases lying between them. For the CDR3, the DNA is TGTGCCAGCAGCCAAGATCTGAGGACTGAAGCTTTCTTT. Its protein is CASSQDLRTEAFF.

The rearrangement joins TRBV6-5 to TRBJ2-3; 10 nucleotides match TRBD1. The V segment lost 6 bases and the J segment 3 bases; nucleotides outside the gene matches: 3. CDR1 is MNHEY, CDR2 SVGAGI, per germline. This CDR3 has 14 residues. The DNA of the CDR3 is TGTGCCAGCAGCCGGGACAGGGGAACAGATACGCAGTATTTT. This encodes CASSRDRGTDTQYF.

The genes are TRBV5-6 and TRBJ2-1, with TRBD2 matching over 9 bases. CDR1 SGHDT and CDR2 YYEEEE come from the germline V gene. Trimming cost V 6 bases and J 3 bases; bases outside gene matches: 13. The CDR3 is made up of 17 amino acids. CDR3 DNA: TGTGCCAGCACGACACCGACTAGCGGACTTAACTACAATGAGCAGTTCTTC. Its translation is CASTTPTSGLNYNEQFF.

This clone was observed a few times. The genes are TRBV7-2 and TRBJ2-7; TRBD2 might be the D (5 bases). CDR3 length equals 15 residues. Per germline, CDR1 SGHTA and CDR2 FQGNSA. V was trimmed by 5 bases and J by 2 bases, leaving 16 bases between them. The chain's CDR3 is CASSRSGSYTYEQYF. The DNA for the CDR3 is TGTGCCAGCAGCCGCAGCGGTAGCTACACCTACGAGCAGTACTTC.

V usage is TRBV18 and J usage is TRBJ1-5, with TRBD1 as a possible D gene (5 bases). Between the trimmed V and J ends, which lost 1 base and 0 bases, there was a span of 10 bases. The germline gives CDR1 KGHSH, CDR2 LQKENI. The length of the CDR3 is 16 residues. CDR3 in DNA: TGTGCCAGCTCACCACGGCCGGGGGATAGCAATCAGCCCCAGCATTTT. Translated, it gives CASSPRPGDSNQPQHF.

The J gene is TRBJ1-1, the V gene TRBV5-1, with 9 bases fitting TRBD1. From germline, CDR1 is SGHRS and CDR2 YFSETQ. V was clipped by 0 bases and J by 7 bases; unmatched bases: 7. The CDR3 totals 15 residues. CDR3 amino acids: CASSLEGQGHREAFF. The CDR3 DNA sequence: TGCGCCAGCAGCTTGGAGGGACAGGGTCACCGTGAAGCTTTCTTT. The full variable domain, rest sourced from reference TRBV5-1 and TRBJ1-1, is KAGVTQTPRYLIKTRGQQVTLSCSPISGHRSVSWYQQTPGQGLQFLFEYFSETQRNKGNFPGRFSGRQFSNSRSEMNVSTLELGDSALYLCASSLEGQGHREAFFGQGTRLTVV.

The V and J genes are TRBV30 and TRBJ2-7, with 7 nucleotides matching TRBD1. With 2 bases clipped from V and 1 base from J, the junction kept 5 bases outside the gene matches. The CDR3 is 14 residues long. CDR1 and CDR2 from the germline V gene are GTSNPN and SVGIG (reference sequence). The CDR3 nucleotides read TGTGCCTGGAGTAAAGGGGGCGCATCCTACGAGCAGTACTTC. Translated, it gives CAWSKGGASYEQYF.

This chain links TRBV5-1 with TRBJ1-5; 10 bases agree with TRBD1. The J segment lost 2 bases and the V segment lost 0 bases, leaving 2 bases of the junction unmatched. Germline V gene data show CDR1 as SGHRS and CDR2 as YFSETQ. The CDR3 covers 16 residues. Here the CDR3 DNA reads TGCGCCAGCAGCTTGGCCGGGACAGGGGGCAATCAGCCCCAGCATTTT. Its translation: CASSLAGTGGNQPQHF. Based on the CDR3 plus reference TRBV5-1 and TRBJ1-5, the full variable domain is KAGVTQTPRYLIKTRGQQVTLSCSPISGHRSVSWYQQTPGQGLQFLFEYFSETQRNKGNFPGRFSGRQFSNSRSEMNVSTLELGDSALYLCASSLAGTGGNQPQHFGDGTRLSIL.

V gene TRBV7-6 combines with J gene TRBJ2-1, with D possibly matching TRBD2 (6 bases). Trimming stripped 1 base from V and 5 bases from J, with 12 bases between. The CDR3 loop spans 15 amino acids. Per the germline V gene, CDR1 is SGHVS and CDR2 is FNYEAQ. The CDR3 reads CASSLVGGANNEQFF. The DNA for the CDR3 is TGTGCCAGCAGCTTAGTGGGCGGGGCAAACAATGAGCAGTTCTTC.

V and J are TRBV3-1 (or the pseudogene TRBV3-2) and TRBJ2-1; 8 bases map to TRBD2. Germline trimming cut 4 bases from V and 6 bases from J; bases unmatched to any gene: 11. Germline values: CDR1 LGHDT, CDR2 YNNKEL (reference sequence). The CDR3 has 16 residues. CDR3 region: CASSLQGTRVLNEQFF. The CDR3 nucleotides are TGTGCCAGCAGCCTCCAAGGGACTAGAGTTCTCAATGAGCAGTTCTTC.

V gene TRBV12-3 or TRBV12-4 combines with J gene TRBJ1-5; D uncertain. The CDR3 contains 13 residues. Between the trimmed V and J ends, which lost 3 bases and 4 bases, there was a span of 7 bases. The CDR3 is CASSLSENQPQHF. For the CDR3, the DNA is TGTGCCAGCAGTTTGTCCGAGAATCAGCCCCAGCATTTT.

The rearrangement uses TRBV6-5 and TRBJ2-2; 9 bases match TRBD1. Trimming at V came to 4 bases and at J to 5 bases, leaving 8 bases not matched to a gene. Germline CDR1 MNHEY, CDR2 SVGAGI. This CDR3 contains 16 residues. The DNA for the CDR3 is TGTGCCAGCAGTTCCCCGGGACAGGGTAGAACCGGGGAGCTGTTTTTT. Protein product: CASSSPGQGRTGELFF.

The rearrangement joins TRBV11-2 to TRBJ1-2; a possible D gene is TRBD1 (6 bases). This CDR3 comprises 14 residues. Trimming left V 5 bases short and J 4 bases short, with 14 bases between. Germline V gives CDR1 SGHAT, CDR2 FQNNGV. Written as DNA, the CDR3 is TGTGCCAGCAGCCCCGACAGGTATCGCTATGGCTACACCTTC. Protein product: CASSPDRYRYGYTF.

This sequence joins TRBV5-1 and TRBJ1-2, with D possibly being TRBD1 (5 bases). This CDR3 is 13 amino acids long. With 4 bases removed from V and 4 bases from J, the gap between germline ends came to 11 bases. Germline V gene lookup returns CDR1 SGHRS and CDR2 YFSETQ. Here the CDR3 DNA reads TGCGCCAGCAGCGCGGGACGGCCCTATGGCTACACCTTC. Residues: CASSAGRPYGYTF.

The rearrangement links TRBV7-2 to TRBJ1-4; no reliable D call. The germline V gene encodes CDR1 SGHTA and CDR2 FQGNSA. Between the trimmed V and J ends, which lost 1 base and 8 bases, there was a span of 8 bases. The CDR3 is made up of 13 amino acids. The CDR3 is CASSLETMEKLFF. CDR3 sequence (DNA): TGTGCCAGCAGCTTAGAAACAATGGAAAAACTGTTTTTT.

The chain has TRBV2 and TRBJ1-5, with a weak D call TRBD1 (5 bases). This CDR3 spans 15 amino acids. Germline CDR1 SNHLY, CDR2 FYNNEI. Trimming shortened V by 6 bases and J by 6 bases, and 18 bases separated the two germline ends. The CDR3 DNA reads TGTGCCAGCAGGCTCTTTAGGGCCGGGGGTCAGCCCCAGCATTTT. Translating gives CASRLFRAGGQPQHF.

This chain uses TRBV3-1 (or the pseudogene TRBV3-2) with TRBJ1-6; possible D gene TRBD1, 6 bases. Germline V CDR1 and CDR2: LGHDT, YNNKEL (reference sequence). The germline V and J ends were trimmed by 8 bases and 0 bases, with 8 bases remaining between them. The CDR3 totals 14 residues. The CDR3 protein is CASQQGSYNSPLHF. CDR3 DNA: TGTGCCAGCCAACAGGGCTCCTATAATTCACCCCTCCACTTT.

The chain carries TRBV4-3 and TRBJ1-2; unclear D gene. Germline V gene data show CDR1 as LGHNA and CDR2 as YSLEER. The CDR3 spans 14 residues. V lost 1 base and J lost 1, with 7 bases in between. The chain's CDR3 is CASSQGPVNYGYTF. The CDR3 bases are TGCGCCAGCAGCCAAGGGCCCGTTAACTATGGCTACACCTTC.

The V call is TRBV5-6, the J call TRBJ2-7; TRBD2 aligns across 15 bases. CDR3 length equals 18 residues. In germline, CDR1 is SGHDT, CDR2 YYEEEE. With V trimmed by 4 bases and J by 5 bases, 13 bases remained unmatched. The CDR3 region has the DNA TGTGCCAGCAGCCCCCGGACTAGCGGGAGGGCCTTATTCCACGAGCAGTACTTC. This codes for CASSPRTSGRALFHEQYF.

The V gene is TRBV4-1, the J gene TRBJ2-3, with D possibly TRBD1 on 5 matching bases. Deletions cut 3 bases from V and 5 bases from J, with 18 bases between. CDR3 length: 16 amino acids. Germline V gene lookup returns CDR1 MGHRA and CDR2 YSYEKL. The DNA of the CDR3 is TGCGCCAGCAGCCAGGGCAGGGTGATCAAGGGAGATACGCAGTATTTT. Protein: CASSQGRVIKGDTQYF.

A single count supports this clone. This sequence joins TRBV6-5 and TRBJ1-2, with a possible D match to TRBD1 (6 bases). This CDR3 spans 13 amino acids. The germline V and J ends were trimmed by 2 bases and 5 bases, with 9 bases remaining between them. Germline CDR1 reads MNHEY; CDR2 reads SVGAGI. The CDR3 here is CASSYERGYGYTF. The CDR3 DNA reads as TGTGCCAGCAGTTACGAGAGGGGGTATGGCTACACCTTC.